This entry describes one T cell receptor beta chain. The antigen is undetermined. This specimen belongs to a study of cytomegalovirus exposure and HLA in healthy donors. The CDR3 is 15 amino acids. CDR1 and CDR2 (germline): SGHKS, YYEKEE (reference sequence). V lost 5 bases, J lost 1 base, and 4 bases stayed unmatched. Study-wide findings and caveats: Generally TCR sequences proved uncommon, though certain public TCRs appeared in numerous donors. TCR beta V segments were, for the most part, productive about 87% or about 30% of the time in an earlier analysis. The investigators catalogued 180 or so TCR beta chains as cytomegalovirus-associated.

With 60 Vbeta and 13 Jbeta primers, the PCR was carried out. Only in-frame clones appear in the TCRdb table, and some are missing; sequencing was by immunoSEQ multiplex PCR. The repertoire table contains under 90,000 clones. The specimen sequenced was PBMCs. The chain combines TRBV5-5 with TRBJ2-2, with 8 bases matching TRBD1. The TCR comes from a female donor in good health and CMV-seropositive. This CDR3 is CASRVTGGNTGELFF. For the CDR3, the DNA is TGTGCCAGCAGGGTCACAGGGGGGAACACCGGGGAGCTGTTTTTT.